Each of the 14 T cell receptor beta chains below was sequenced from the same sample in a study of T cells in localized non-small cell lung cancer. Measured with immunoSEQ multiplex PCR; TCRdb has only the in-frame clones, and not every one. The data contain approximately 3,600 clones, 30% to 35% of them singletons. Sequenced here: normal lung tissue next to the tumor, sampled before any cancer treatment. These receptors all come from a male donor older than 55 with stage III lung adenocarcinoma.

Written as DNA, the CDR3 is TGTGCCAGCGTTAGGTTGCTTGAGGCTGAAGCTTTCTTT. It translates to CASVRLLEAEAFF. V gene TRBV28 combines with J gene TRBJ1-1, with D unresolved. From germline, CDR1 is MDHEN and CDR2 SYDVKM. The germline V and J ends were trimmed by 8 bases and 6 bases, with 16 bases remaining between them. The CDR3 has 13 amino acids.

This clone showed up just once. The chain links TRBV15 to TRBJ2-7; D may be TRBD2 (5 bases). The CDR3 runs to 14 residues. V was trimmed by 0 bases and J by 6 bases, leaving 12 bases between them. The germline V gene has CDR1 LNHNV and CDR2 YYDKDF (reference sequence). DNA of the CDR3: TGTGCCACCAGCAGAGATTCGGGGAGATCCGAGCAGTACTTC. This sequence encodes CATSRDSGRSEQYF.

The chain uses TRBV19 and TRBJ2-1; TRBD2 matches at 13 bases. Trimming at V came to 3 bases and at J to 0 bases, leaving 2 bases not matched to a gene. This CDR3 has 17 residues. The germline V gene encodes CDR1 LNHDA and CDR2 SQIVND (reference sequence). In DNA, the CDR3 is TGTGCCAGTAGTATGGGACTAGCGGGAATCTCCTACAATGAGCAGTTCTTC. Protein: CASSMGLAGISYNEQFF. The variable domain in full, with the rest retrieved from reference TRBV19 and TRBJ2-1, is DGGITQSPKYLFRKEGQNVTLSCEQNLNHDAMYWYRQDPGQGLRLIYYSQIVNDFQKGDIAEGYSVSREKKESFPLTVTSAQKNPTAFYLCASSMGLAGISYNEQFFGPGTRLTVL.

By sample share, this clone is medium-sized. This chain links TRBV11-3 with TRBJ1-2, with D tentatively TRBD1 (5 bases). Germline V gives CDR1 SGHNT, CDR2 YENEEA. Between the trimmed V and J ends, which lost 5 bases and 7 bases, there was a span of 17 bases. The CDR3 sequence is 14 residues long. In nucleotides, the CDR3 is TGTGCCAGCAGCGATGGGGGGGAGCTGGCTGGCTACACCTTC. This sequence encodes CASSDGGELAGYTF.

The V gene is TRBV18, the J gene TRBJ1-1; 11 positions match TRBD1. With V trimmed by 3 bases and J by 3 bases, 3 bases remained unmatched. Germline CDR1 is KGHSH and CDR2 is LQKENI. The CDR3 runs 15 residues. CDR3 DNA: TGTGCCAGCTCACCGGACAGGGGGCAGTACACTGAAGCTTTCTTT. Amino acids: CASSPDRGQYTEAFF.

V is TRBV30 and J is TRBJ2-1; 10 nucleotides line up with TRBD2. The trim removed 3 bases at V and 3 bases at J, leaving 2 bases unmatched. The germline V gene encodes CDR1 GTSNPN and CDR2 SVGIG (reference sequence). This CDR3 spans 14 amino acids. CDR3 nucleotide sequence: TGTGCCTGGAGAACTAGCGGGATCTACAATGAGCAGTTCTTC. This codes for CAWRTSGIYNEQFF.

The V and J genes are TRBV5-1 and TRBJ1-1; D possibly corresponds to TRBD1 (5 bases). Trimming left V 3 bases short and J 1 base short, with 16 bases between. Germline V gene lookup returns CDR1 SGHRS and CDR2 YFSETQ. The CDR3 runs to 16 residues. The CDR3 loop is CASSYRAGTGNTEAFF. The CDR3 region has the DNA TGCGCCAGCAGCTATAGGGCCGGGACGGGGAACACTGAAGCTTTCTTT.

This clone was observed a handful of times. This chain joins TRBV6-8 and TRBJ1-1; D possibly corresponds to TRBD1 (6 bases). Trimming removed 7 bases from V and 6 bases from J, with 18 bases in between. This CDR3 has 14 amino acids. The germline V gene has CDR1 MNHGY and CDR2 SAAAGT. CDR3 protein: CASISQGTAAEAFF. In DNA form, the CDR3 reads TGTGCCAGCATCTCACAGGGAACCGCGGCTGAAGCTTTCTTT.

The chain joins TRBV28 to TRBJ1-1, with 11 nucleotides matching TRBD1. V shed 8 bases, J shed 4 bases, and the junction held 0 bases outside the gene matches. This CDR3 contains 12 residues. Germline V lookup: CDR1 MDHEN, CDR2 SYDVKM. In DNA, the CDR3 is TGTGCCAGCGGGACAGGGGGCACTGAAGCTTTCTTT. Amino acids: CASGTGGTEAFF.

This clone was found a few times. The CDR3 DNA sequence: TGTGCCAGCAGTGATGGTAGGATGTATGGCTACACCTTC. The encoded protein is CASSDGRMYGYTF. The rearrangement uses TRBV2 and TRBJ1-2; no reliable D call. This CDR3 contains 13 residues. Germline V lookup: CDR1 SNHLY, CDR2 FYNNEI. V lost 3 bases and J lost 5, with 10 bases in between.

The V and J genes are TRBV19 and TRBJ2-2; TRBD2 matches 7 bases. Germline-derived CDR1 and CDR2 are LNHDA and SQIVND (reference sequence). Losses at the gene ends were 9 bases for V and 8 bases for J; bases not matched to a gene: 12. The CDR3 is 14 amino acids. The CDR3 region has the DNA TGTGCCAGCCTAGCGGAGAGGCGCACTGGGGAGCTGTTTTTT. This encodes CASLAERRTGELFF.

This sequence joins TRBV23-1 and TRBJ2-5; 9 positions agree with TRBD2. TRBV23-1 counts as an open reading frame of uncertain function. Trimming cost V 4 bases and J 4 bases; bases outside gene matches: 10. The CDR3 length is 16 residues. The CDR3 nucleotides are TGCGCCAGCAGTCCGTGGACTAGCGCGATGTCAGAGACCCAGTACTTC. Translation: CASSPWTSAMSETQYF.

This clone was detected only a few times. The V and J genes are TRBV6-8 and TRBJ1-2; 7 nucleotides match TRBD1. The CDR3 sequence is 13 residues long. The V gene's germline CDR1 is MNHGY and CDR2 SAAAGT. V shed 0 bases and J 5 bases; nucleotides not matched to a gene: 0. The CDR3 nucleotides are TGTGCCAGCAGTTACTCGACAGGGTATGGCTACACCTTC. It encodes CASSYSTGYGYTF.

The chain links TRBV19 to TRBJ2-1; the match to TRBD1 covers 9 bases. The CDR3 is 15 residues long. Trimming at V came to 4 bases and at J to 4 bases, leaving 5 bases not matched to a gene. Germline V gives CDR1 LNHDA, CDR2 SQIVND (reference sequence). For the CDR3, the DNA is TGTGCCAGTAGTAGGACAGGGGTTTTTTACAATGAGCAGTTCTTC. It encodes CASSRTGVFYNEQFF.